This TCR beta chain comes out of a study of metastatic and nonmetastatic thyroid tumors. In the study overall: Repertoires of blood and of tissue (tumor or nodule) from malignant and benign thyroid patients were compared.

In this sample, this clone turned up many times. As yet, its antigen is unknown. The same CDR3 can be traced to other DNA sequences in this sample. No patient had received any treatment before thyroid surgery. TCRdb called clones again from the PCR reads with MiXCR. This table holds about 70,000 clones, roughly a sixth found once. The CDR3 extends over 16 amino acids. J gave up 7 bases and V 3 bases, and 7 bases lay outside the gene matches. Germline CDR1 reads MNHNS; CDR2 reads SASEGT. Study conclusions and caveats: Versus benign nodules, malignant thyroid tumors reportedly had significantly higher TCR beta diversity, in blood and tumor.

The specimen was blood. The gene calls are TRBV6-1 and TRBJ1-4, with 11 bases lining up with TRBD1. The sequence was collected from a female donor with papillary thyroid cancer or a benign thyroid nodule (not recorded which). Some clones in this sample may be carry-over from other donors' samples. The CDR3 nucleotides read TGTGCCAGCAGTGAGAACCCCGGGACAGGGGGTGAAAAACTGTTTTTT. Residues: CASSENPGTGGEKLFF.